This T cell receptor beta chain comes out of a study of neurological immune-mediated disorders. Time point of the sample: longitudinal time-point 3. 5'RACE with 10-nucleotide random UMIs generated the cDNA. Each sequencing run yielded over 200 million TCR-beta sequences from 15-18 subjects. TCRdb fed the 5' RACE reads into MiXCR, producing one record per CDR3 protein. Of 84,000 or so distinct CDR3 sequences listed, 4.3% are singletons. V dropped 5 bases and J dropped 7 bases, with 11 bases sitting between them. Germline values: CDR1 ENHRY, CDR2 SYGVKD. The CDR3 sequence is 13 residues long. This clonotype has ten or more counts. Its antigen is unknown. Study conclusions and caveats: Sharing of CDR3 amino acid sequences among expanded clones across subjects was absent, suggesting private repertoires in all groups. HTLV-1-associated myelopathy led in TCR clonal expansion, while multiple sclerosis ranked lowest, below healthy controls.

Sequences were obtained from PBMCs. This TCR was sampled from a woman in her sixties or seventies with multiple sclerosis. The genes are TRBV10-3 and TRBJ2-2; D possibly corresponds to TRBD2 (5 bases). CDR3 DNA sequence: TGTGCCATCAGTCGGGAAGCCGACGGGGAGCTGTTTTTT. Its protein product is CAISREADGELFF.